This T cell receptor (delta chain) derives from a study of gamma-delta T cells after stem cell transplantation. Germline V CDR1 and CDR2: NSMFDY, ISSIKDK. The CDR3 totals 19 residues. The J segment lost 2 bases and the V segment lost 0 bases, leaving 17 bases of the junction unmatched. This clone has only a few counts. One base separates it from a far larger clone, so it is likely a read error. The sample contains more than one DNA sequence encoding this CDR3. TCRdb reprocessed the RT-PCR reads through CATT. Of 1,500 to 2,000 delta-chain clones in the sample, 3.5% to 5% are singletons; the top ten hold 39%.

Sequencing input: gamma-delta T cells. This chain joins TRAV29/DV5 and TRDJ1; TRDD3 aligns across 9 bases. This receptor was taken from a human donor. It is not recorded whose cells these are; they may come from a transplant donor. The CDR3 bases are TGTGCAGCAAGCGCTGTGAGCTGGGGGATTACAGACGGAACCGATAAACTCATCTTT. Residues: CAASAVSWGITDGTDKLIF. The whole variable domain, remainder taken from reference TRAV29/DV5 and TRDJ1, is DQQVKQNSPSLSVQEGRISILNCDYTNSMFDYFLWYKKYPAEGPTFLISISSIKDKNEDGRFTVFLNKSAKHLSLHIVPSQPGDSAVYFCAASAVSWGITDGTDKLIFGKGTRVTVEP.